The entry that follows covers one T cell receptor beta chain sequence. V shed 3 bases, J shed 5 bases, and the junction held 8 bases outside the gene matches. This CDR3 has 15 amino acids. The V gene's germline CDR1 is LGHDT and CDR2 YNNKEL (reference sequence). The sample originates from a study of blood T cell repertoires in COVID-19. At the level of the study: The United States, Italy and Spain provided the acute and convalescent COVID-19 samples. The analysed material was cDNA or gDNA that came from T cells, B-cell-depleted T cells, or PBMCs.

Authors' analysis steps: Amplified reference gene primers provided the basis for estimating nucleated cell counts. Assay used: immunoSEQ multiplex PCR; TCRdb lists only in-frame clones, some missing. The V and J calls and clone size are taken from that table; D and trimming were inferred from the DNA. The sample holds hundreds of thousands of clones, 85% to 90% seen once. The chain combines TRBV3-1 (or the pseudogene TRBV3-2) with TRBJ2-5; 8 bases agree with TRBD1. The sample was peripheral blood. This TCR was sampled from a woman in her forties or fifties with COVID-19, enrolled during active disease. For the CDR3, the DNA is TGTGCCAGCAGCCAGCCGGACAGGGTGGAGGAGACCCAGTACTTC. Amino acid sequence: CASSQPDRVEETQYF.